This T cell receptor (beta chain) comes out of a study of T cell responses to AZD1222 COVID-19 vaccine (dated by TCRdb to about 2021). In terms of the full investigation: AZD1222 recipients given second doses at about 4 weeks or at about 12 weeks were pooled, since spike-specific TCR depth and breadth were not found to differ between the two schedules. A total of 233 trial participants underwent TCR sequencing, of whom around 210 had received two doses of AZD1222 and approximately 26 had received two doses of the MenACWY control vaccine. Trial participants were enrolled by age into 18-55, 56-69 and 70-plus year subgroups, with 148, 28 and 57 TCR-sequenced participants respectively. Here is what the overall study found, with its caveats: The vaccine-associated CD4 TCRs covered the entire spike protein, and the dominant responses fell in regions 160-218 and 743-854. Participants were mostly white British and included more females than males, and it was suggested by the authors that clonal diversity may have been underestimated. Reportedly, almost half of the unique spike-specific TCRs recognized epitopes lying outside the regions that are mutated in the B.1.351 and B.1.1.7 variants. Conclusions about previously exposed vaccinees are limited, since just a handful of AZD1222 recipients were seropositive for SARS-CoV-2 at baseline. Because no day 14 peak-response samples were available, repertoires were characterized only after the peak T cell response. After two AZD1222 doses, spike-specific TCR breadth and depth were significantly higher than at day 0 and than in MenACWY recipients. The 56-69-year group was small, and its depth increase did not reach significance, likely because of low power.

About this clone: Its cognate antigen has yet to be identified. No much larger clone is present one base from it, and per-base qualities are unavailable.

The time point label on this specimen signifies: baseline before first vaccination. Samples from vaccinated people were obtained from the UK trials COV001 and COV002, which included a single-blind randomized controlled phase 2/3 trial of AZD1222 (ChAdOx1 nCoV-19) in healthy adults. Trial participant PBMC samples were collected at day 0 and day 28 after the second dose for TCRbeta chain sequencing. The CDR3 regions of human TCRbeta chains were subjected to immunosequencing. As for the original processing: Repertoire TCRs were matched against a reference library of SARS-CoV-2-specific TCRs generated with the MIRA antigen-specificity platform. Breadth meant the fraction of unique TCRs that were SARS-CoV-2-associated, whereas depth meant the fraction of total T cells that were SARS-CoV-2-associated. Using the MIRA data, each spike-specific TCR was assigned both to the spike region to which the TCR was reactive and to a CD4 or CD8 class. Log10-transformed breadth and depth values were compared by one-way ANOVA with Sidak's multiple comparisons tests. What TCRdb holds here is the immuneACCESS table cut down to in-frame rearrangements. Part of the clones is not present; checked against another copy, under half of the missing clones reflect an unresolved V gene, and the others are unexplained. From that table come the V and J calls and clone size; the DNA was used to work out D and trimming. For this sample there are fewer than 150,000 clones; approximately 90% appear just once. The top ten clones comprise more than 3% of the sample.

The CDR3 starts with the cysteine, ends with the phenylalanine, and has 13 residues. Just the 39-base CDR3 DNA is kept, in frame starting at base 1. CDR1 SGHDT and CDR2 YYEEEE were looked up in the germline V gene. Trimming at the junction amounts to 3 bases on V and 5 bases on J, and the germline ends lie 8 bases apart. The sequence was collected from an adult in good health. The sequence joins TRBV5-6 to TRBJ1-4, with the identity of the D gene unclear. The sequencing used peripheral blood, collected on day 0 of AZD1222 vaccination. The CDR3: CASSSRFNEKLFF. In nucleotides, the sequence is TGTGCCAGCAGCTCCCGCTTCAATGAAAAACTGTTTTTT.